These 14 T cell receptor beta chains were sequenced from one sample in a study of blood T cells in healthy people across ages. Next came a second PCR, run for about 7 to 12 cycles, which used a sample-barcoded 5' primer along with a J-beta primer mix. TCRdb itself ran the 5' RACE reads through MiXCR, one entry per CDR3 protein. The sample includes about 1,400,000 distinct CDR3 sequences, 45% to 70% of them seen just once. The sequencing input was blood. These receptor sequences come from a man aged 18 to 29 in good health.

Regarding this clonotype: One end of the junction fails to match germline, which may point to a read error. CDR3 amino acids: CVSSQGRNKPDYGYTF. CDR3 nucleotides: TGTGTCAGCAGCCAAGGTCGAAACAAGCCGGACTATGGCTACACCTTC. This chain links TRBV4-2 with TRBJ1-2; D gene uncertain. CDR1 is LGHNA, CDR2 YNFKEQ, per germline. This CDR3 has 16 residues.

The chain joins TRBV28 to TRBJ2-7, with 9 nucleotides matching TRBD2. Germline V gives CDR1 MDHEN, CDR2 SYDVKM. CDR3 size: 15 residues. V was clipped by 1 base and J by 6 bases; unmatched bases: 7. The CDR3: CASSLSRGRVCEQYF. The CDR3 bases are TGTGCCAGCAGTTTATCCCGCGGGAGGGTATGCGAGCAGTACTTC.

The chain carries TRBV11-2 and TRBJ2-3, with 10 bases identical to TRBD1. J was trimmed by 2 bases and V by 5 bases; bases with no gene match: 4. This CDR3 has 15 residues. The germline CDR1 and CDR2 sequences are SGHAT and FQNNGV. As DNA, the CDR3 is TGTGCCAGCAGCGCCGGGACAGGGGACACAGATACGCAGTATTTT. Protein: CASSAGTGDTDTQYF.

This chain uses TRBV20-1 with TRBJ2-1; D ambiguous. CDR3 length equals 13 residues. CDR1 is DFQATT, CDR2 SNEGSKA, per germline (reference sequence). The ends were cut back, 3 bases at V and 6 bases at J, with 12 bases in the middle. The CDR3: CSASIIVPNEQFF. The DNA for the CDR3 is TGCAGTGCTAGTATTATAGTCCCCAATGAGCAGTTCTTC.

The rearrangement uses TRBV20-1 and TRBJ2-7, with D perhaps matching TRBD2 (6 bases). This CDR3 is 10 amino acids long. From germline, CDR1 is DFQATT and CDR2 SNEGSKA (reference sequence). The CDR3 region is CSTAGYEQYF. The CDR3 coding sequence is TGCAGCACGGCGGGGTACGAGCAGTACTTC.

This clonotype has only a few counts. The chain carries TRBV14 and TRBJ2-7; D perhaps matches TRBD1 (6 bases). CDR3 length equals 14 residues. Germline-derived CDR1 and CDR2 are SGHDN and FVKESK. V shed 5 bases and J shed 3 bases, with 14 bases lying between them. The CDR3 reads CASSLMDSYYEQYF. The DNA of the CDR3 is TGTGCCAGCAGCTTGATGGACAGTTACTACGAGCAGTACTTC.

The chain is built from TRBV20-1 and TRBJ1-4, with TRBD1 matching over 9 bases. The V and J ends lost 6 bases and 7 bases, in that order; junction bases with no gene match: 9. Germline V CDR1 and CDR2: DFQATT, SNEGSKA (reference sequence). The CDR3 runs 14 residues. In DNA, the CDR3 is TGCAGTGCGATACAGGGGGCTGGGGGTGAAAAACTGTTTTTT. This sequence encodes CSAIQGAGGEKLFF.

This chain uses TRBV11-1 with TRBJ1-2; the D is unclear. The CDR3 is 15 residues long. Germline CDR1 and CDR2: SGHAT and FQDESV (reference sequence). V lost 4 bases and J lost 7, with 19 bases in between. The CDR3 loop is CASSSYGSLEGGYTF. The DNA of the CDR3 is TGTGCCAGCAGCTCCTACGGGAGCCTCGAGGGTGGCTACACCTTC.

This clonotype was counted only a few times. The J gene is TRBJ2-7, the V gene TRBV20-1; TRBD2 matches at 12 bases. The J call could be wrong; TRBJ2-1 is a better fit for the DNA end. The CDR3 runs 15 residues. Germline V lookup: CDR1 DFQATT, CDR2 SNEGSKA (reference sequence). The DNA of the CDR3 is TGCAGTGCTCACCTGCTAGCGGGAGGGAACAATGAGCAGTTCTTC. This translates into CSAHLLAGGNNEQFF.

The rearrangement uses TRBV20-1 and TRBJ2-7; D remains unclear. In germline, CDR1 is DFQATT, CDR2 SNEGSKA (reference sequence). The ends were cut back, 2 bases at V and 1 base at J, with 9 bases in the middle. The CDR3 spans 13 residues. This chain's CDR3 is CSARWVESYEQYF. CDR3 in DNA: TGCAGTGCTAGATGGGTGGAATCCTACGAGCAGTACTTC.

This clonotype was found a few times. The gene calls are TRBV4-3 and TRBJ1-4, with 8 bases aligning to TRBD1. Germline-derived CDR1 and CDR2 are LGHNA and YSLEER. The V and J ends lost 0 bases and 3 bases, in that order; junction bases with no gene match: 9. The CDR3 runs to 18 residues. CDR3 coding DNA: TGCGCCAGCAGCCAAGATGTGGCAGGGGGCATGGCTAATGAAAAACTGTTTTTT. This encodes CASSQDVAGGMANEKLFF.

The rearrangement links TRBV20-1 to TRBJ2-5; the match to TRBD1 covers 7 bases. Matching the DNA end better, TRBJ2-7 makes the J call doubtful. Germline CDR1 and CDR2: DFQATT and SNEGSKA (reference sequence). CDR3 size: 14 residues. The CDR3 bases are TGCAGTGCTAGGAAGGGGACAGACCTCTACGAGCAGTACTTC. Its protein product is CSARKGTDLYEQYF.

The chain has TRBV7-2 and TRBJ1-1; no clear D gene. The CDR3 runs to 15 residues. Trimming took 4 bases from V and 4 from J, leaving 16 bases between them. Germline V gene data show CDR1 as SGHTA and CDR2 as FQGNSA. The CDR3 protein is CASSSSPRGGTEAFF. In DNA form, the CDR3 reads TGTGCCAGCAGCTCCTCTCCCCGGGGAGGCACTGAAGCTTTCTTT.

A word on this clonotype: At one boundary the junction diverges from the germline segment, which might be a read error. This chain connects TRBV7-9 to TRBJ2-1, with TRBD2 as a possible D gene (6 bases). The germline V gene encodes CDR1 SEHNR and CDR2 FQNEAQ (reference sequence). The CDR3 totals 14 residues. The CDR3 reads CASSLYTGVGEQFF. DNA of the CDR3: TGCGCCAGCAGCTTATATACGGGGGTAGGTGAGCAGTTCTTC.